The 30 T cell receptor beta chains below come from one sample, sequenced in a study of shared clonotypes between healthy human individuals. The table came from immunoSEQ multiplex PCR; TCRdb's copy has only in-frame clones and leaves some out. The sample has roughly 680,000 clones, approximately 77% seen once. The sequenced sample was memory CD4+ T cells sorted from blood. Sample subset: CD45RA-negative fraction. The receptor source for this set is a woman aged 25-40 years in good health.

This clone was detected only a few times. Distinct nucleotide sequences in the sample also encode this CDR3. The chain employs TRBV11-2 and TRBJ2-7; the match to TRBD2 covers 9 bases. The CDR3 is made up of 15 amino acids. Germline CDR1 and CDR2: SGHAT and FQNNGV. V shed 3 bases, J shed 2 bases, and the junction held 5 bases outside the gene matches. The CDR3 DNA follows: TGTGCCAGCAGCTTGGCGGCTAGCGGGGCCTACGAGCAGTACTTC. Protein product: CASSLAASGAYEQYF.

The CDR3 nucleotides are TGTGCCAGCAGCGAATCTAGCGGGAGAGACCCCTACGAGCAGTACTTC. Translated, it gives CASSESSGRDPYEQYF. The rearrangement joins TRBV21-1 to TRBJ2-7; the table assigns TRBD2, which was not confirmed against the DNA. TRBV21-1 is shown as a pseudogene. CDR3 length: 16 amino acids.

The chain joins TRBV7-9 to TRBJ2-7, with D possibly matching TRBD2 (6 bases). The CDR3 runs to 16 residues. The V gene lost 5 bases and the J gene lost 1 base, with 18 bases spanning the gap. Germline assignment: CDR1 SEHNR and CDR2 FQNEAQ (reference sequence). CDR3 amino acids: CASSASRGYLSYEQYF. CDR3 bases: TGTGCCAGCAGCGCCTCCCGGGGGTACTTGTCCTACGAGCAGTACTTC.

The CDR3, as DNA: TGTGCCAGCAGTCGTGGGGTCGGGACTGCCAGATACAATGAGCAGTTCTTC. This encodes CASSRGVGTARYNEQFF. The chain recombines TRBV2 with TRBJ2-1, with D tentatively TRBD2 (6 bases). Germline V CDR1 and CDR2: SNHLY, FYNNEI. There are 17 residues in the CDR3. V gave up 5 bases and J gave up 4 bases, with 21 bases separating them. Full variable domain (rest looked up from reference TRBV2 and TRBJ2-1): EPEVTQTPSHQVTQMGQEVILRCVPISNHLYFYWYRQILGQKVEFLVSFYNNEISEKSEIFDDQFSVERPDGSNFTLKIRSTKLEDSAMYFCASSRGVGTARYNEQFFGPGTRLTVL.

The J gene is TRBJ1-5, the V gene TRBV6-6, with D unresolved. The germline V gene encodes CDR1 MNHNY and CDR2 SVGAGI (reference sequence). V shed 5 bases and J shed 0 bases, with 11 bases lying between them. This CDR3 has 15 amino acids. The CDR3 protein is CASSHVGNSNQPQHF. CDR3 sequence (DNA): TGTGCCAGCAGTCACGTGGGTAATAGCAATCAGCCCCAGCATTTT.

The V and J genes are TRBV28 and TRBJ2-1; TRBD2 matches at 7 bases. Trimming at V came to 2 bases and at J to 3 bases, leaving 1 base not matched to a gene. The CDR3 spans 14 residues. CDR1 is MDHEN, CDR2 SYDVKM, per germline. The CDR3 sequence: CASSLAGVYNEQFF. Here the CDR3 DNA reads TGTGCCAGCAGTTTAGCGGGAGTCTACAATGAGCAGTTCTTC.

The genes are TRBV28 and TRBJ2-3; the D gene is possibly TRBD2 (5 bases). The CDR3 extends over 15 amino acids. V lost 6 bases to trimming and J lost 2 bases, with 15 bases between them. Germline V gene data show CDR1 as MDHEN and CDR2 as SYDVKM. In DNA form, the CDR3 reads TGTGCCAGCAGCCCATTTGGAGGCGCCACAGATACGCAGTATTTT. It specifies CASSPFGGATDTQYF.

In this sample, this clone turned up many times. The rearrangement uses TRBV18 and TRBJ2-6; D remains unclear. This CDR3 spans 18 amino acids. CDR1 and CDR2 (germline): KGHSH, LQKENI. The V gene lost 0 bases and the J gene lost 0 bases, with 12 bases spanning the gap. The CDR3 DNA is TGTGCCAGCTCACCACCCTACGTGACGCTCTCTGGGGCCAACGTCCTGACTTTC. This encodes CASSPPYVTLSGANVLTF. The full variable domain, its missing parts supplied by reference TRBV18 and TRBJ2-6, is NAGVMQNPRHLVRRRGQEARLRCSPMKGHSHVYWYRQLPEEGLKFMVYLQKENIIDESGMPKERFSAEFPKEGPSILRIQQVVRGDSAAYFCASSPPYVTLSGANVLTFGAGSRLTVL.

As DNA, the CDR3 is TGTGCCAGCAGCGTAGACGGCAGAAGCACAGATACGCAGTATTTT. Encoded protein: CASSVDGRSTDTQYF. The chain couples TRBV9 to TRBJ2-3, with no clear D. Trimming pared 0 bases from V and 0 bases from J, leaving 8 bases between. Per germline, CDR1 SGDLS and CDR2 YYNGEE. This CDR3 contains 15 residues.

Notes on this clone: Other DNA sequences in this specimen translate into the identical CDR3. The chain employs TRBV19 and TRBJ2-5, with D possibly matching TRBD1 (5 bases). Per germline, CDR1 LNHDA and CDR2 SQIVND (reference sequence). V was cut by 5 bases and J by 5 bases, with 12 bases left in between. The CDR3 is made up of 13 amino acids. In DNA form, the CDR3 reads TGTGCCAGTAGTTCCCAGGGCCGCGAGACCCAGTACTTC. As protein: CASSSQGRETQYF. Full variable domain (rest looked up from reference TRBV19 and TRBJ2-5): DGGITQSPKYLFRKEGQNVTLSCEQNLNHDAMYWYRQDPGQGLRLIYYSQIVNDFQKGDIAEGYSVSREKKESFPLTVTSAQKNPTAFYLCASSSQGRETQYFGPGTRLLVL.

The chain recombines TRBV28 with TRBJ1-2; TRBD1 matches 7 bases. The germline V gene has CDR1 MDHEN and CDR2 SYDVKM. The CDR3 runs 14 residues. V lost 5 bases to trimming and J lost 6 bases; unmatched junction nucleotides: 9. CDR3 bases: TGTGCCAGCAGTCACCCCGACAGGGCACATGGCTACACCTTC. Protein sequence: CASSHPDRAHGYTF.

The chain has TRBV28 and TRBJ2-3; D tentatively fits TRBD1 or TRBD2 (5 bases each). Germline values: CDR1 MDHEN, CDR2 SYDVKM. The CDR3 runs to 15 residues. With 3 bases removed from V and 4 bases from J, the gap between germline ends came to 14 bases. The DNA for the CDR3 is TGTGCCAGCAGTTTGCGGTATTTGGGGGCAGATACGCAGTATTTT. Translating it yields CASSLRYLGADTQYF.

Comments on this clone: A read error may be the cause here, since a much bigger clone is one base away. Other DNA sequences in this sample translate to the same CDR3. The rearrangement joins TRBV28 to TRBJ2-7; D gene ambiguous. Germline assignment: CDR1 MDHEN and CDR2 SYDVKM. Between the trimmed V and J ends, which lost 5 bases and 2 bases, there was a span of 4 bases. The CDR3 has 11 residues. The CDR3 coding sequence is TGTGCCAGCAGTCTGACCTACGAGCAGTACTTC. Protein: CASSLTYEQYF.

The chain uses TRBV19 and TRBJ2-1, with 7 nucleotides matching TRBD1. J gave up 3 bases and V 6 bases, and 14 bases lay outside the gene matches. Germline lookup yields CDR1 LNHDA and CDR2 SQIVND (reference sequence). The CDR3 length is 17 residues. CDR3 nucleotide sequence: TGTGCCAGTAGCAGGACCCAGACAGGGATTCTCTACAATGAGCAGTTCTTC. Its translation: CASSRTQTGILYNEQFF.

In the case of this clone: Just one base apart from a much larger clone, this may be a read error. The CDR3 DNA reads as TGTGCCAGCAGCTTAGGACTAGCCACAGATACGCAGTATTTT. Translating gives CASSLGLATDTQYF. This sequence joins TRBV11-3 and TRBJ2-3; 7 nucleotides align to TRBD2. Trimming cost V 1 base and J 2 bases; bases outside gene matches: 0. The germline CDR1 and CDR2 sequences are SGHNT and YENEEA. CDR3 length equals 14 residues.

The table lists this clone with a few counts. The gene calls are TRBV4-1 and TRBJ2-7, with no clear D. Germline V gives CDR1 MGHRA, CDR2 YSYEKL. The germline V and J ends were trimmed by 2 bases and 2 bases, with 19 bases remaining between them. The length of the CDR3 is 17 residues. CDR3 nucleotides: TGCGCCAGCAGCCAAAAGAGAGACCCAGTCCGGCCCTACGAGCAGTACTTC. Residues: CASSQKRDPVRPYEQYF.

The CDR3 protein is CALGQGNFEQYF. The CDR3 nucleotides are TGTGCCCTTGGACAGGGTAACTTCGAGCAGTACTTC. J is TRBJ2-7 and V is TRBV30; 8 bases align to TRBD1. The germline gives CDR1 GTSNPN, CDR2 SVGIG (reference sequence). The CDR3 totals 12 residues. J was trimmed by 6 bases and V by 8 bases; bases with no gene match: 9. Filled out from reference TRBV30 and TRBJ2-7, the complete variable domain reads SQTIHQWPATLVQPVGSPLSLECTVEGTSNPNLYWYRQAAGRGLQLLFYSVGIGQISSEVPQNLSASRPQDRQFILSSKKLLLSDSGFYLCALGQGNFEQYFGPGTRLTVT.

The chain combines TRBV7-8 with TRBJ2-2; 8 bases align to TRBD2. CDR1 SGHVS and CDR2 FQNEAQ come from the germline V gene. This CDR3 has 16 amino acids. The ends lost 5 bases at V and 2 bases at J; junction bases unmatched: 7. Here the CDR3 DNA reads TGTGCCAGCAGCCCGATCGCGGGAGGCAACACCGGGGAGCTGTTTTTT. Protein product: CASSPIAGGNTGELFF.

This clone was seen more than once but under ten times. This may be a read error, as it is one base from a much larger clone. Other DNA sequences in this specimen translate into the identical CDR3. The V gene is TRBV19, the J gene TRBJ1-3, with D maybe TRBD1 (6 bases). Trimming shortened V by 4 bases and J by 0 bases, and 10 bases separated the two germline ends. This CDR3 is 15 amino acids long. Germline V gene sequence: CDR1 LNHDA, CDR2 SQIVND (reference sequence). The CDR3 region is CASSTDSYSGNTIYF. The CDR3 DNA reads TGTGCCAGTAGTACGGACAGCTACTCTGGAAACACCATATATTTT. Filled out from reference TRBV19 and TRBJ1-3, the complete variable domain reads DGGITQSPKYLFRKEGQNVTLSCEQNLNHDAMYWYRQDPGQGLRLIYYSQIVNDFQKGDIAEGYSVSREKKESFPLTVTSAQKNPTAFYLCASSTDSYSGNTIYFGEGSWLTVV.

The J gene is TRBJ2-7, the V gene TRBV15, with a tentative D call TRBD1 (5 bases). The ends were cut back, 0 bases at V and 2 bases at J, with 20 bases in the middle. Germline V gene data show CDR1 as LNHNV and CDR2 as YYDKDF (reference sequence). CDR3 length: 18 residues. The CDR3 protein is CATSRDSRRTGRPYEQYF. The CDR3 region has the DNA TGTGCCACCAGCAGAGATAGTAGGAGAACAGGAAGGCCCTACGAGCAGTACTTC.

The chain combines TRBV6-1 with TRBJ1-5, with a weak D call TRBD1 (6 bases). Deletions cut 5 bases from V and 7 bases from J, with 18 bases between. Germline CDR1 is MNHNS and CDR2 is SASEGT. The length of the CDR3 is 15 residues. This CDR3 is CASSNQGGGLQPQHF. The CDR3 DNA is TGTGCCAGCAGTAACCAAGGGGGGGGGCTCCAGCCCCAGCATTTT.

The V and J genes are TRBV7-9 and TRBJ2-7; 7 bases are shared with TRBD1. Germline loops: CDR1 SEHNR, CDR2 FQNEAQ (reference sequence). The CDR3 contains 13 residues. Trimming removed 5 bases from V and 3 bases from J; junction bases left unmatched: 4. In nucleotides, the CDR3 is TGTGCCAGCAGCCCCTGGGACAGCTACGAGCAGTACTTC. This encodes CASSPWDSYEQYF.

The rearrangement uses TRBV29-1 and TRBJ1-5; TRBD1 might be the D (6 bases). The V end lost 1 base, the J end lost 1 base, and 11 bases lay between the germline ends. Germline CDR1 reads SQVTM; CDR2 reads ANQGSEA. There are 15 residues in the CDR3. CDR3 nucleotide sequence: TGCAGCGTTGAAGTGGAGGGGGGAAGCAATCAGCCCCAGCATTTT. Protein: CSVEVEGGSNQPQHF.

The chain joins TRBV6-5 to TRBJ2-1, with D unresolved. Germline-derived CDR1 and CDR2 are MNHEY and SVGAGI. The germline V and J ends were trimmed by 7 bases and 5 bases, with 6 bases remaining between them. CDR3 length equals 11 residues. CDR3 DNA: TGTGCCAGCATTGTGGACAATGAGCAGTTCTTC. Its protein product is CASIVDNEQFF.

This chain connects TRBV29-1 to TRBJ2-3; tentative D call: TRBD1 (5 bases). Germline V gene data show CDR1 as SQVTM and CDR2 as ANQGSEA. The length of the CDR3 is 13 residues. Trimming pared 4 bases from V and 6 bases from J, leaving 14 bases between. The CDR3 DNA reads TGCAGCGTTGCCAAGATGGACATGGATACGCAGTATTTT. Protein sequence: CSVAKMDMDTQYF.

The chain is built from TRBV28 and TRBJ2-1; D is possibly TRBD2 (6 bases). Trimming took off 2 bases at V and 10 bases at J, with 15 bases between the two ends. The CDR3 covers 14 residues. CDR1 and CDR2 (germline): MDHEN, SYDVKM. CDR3 coding DNA: TGTGCCAGCAGTTTACCCGGGACGGGAGTGGAGCAGTTCTTC. Its translation: CASSLPGTGVEQFF.

The chain recombines TRBV5-6 with TRBJ2-7; D is unresolved. The length of the CDR3 is 16 residues. The V end was cut by 4 bases, the J end by 3 bases, with 20 bases between. Germline loops: CDR1 SGHDT, CDR2 YYEEEE. The DNA for the CDR3 is TGTGCCAGCAGCCTTGCTAGAACCGACCGCGTCTACGAGCAGTACTTC. Its translation is CASSLARTDRVYEQYF. Together with reference TRBV5-6 and TRBJ2-7, the CDR3 gives the full variable domain: DAGVTQSPTHLIKTRGQQVTLRCSPKSGHDTVSWYQQALGQGPQFIFQYYEEEERQRGNFPDRFSGHQFPNYSSELNVNALLLGDSALYLCASSLARTDRVYEQYFGPGTRLTVT.

This clone appeared a single time. This chain joins TRBV28 and TRBJ2-1, with 8 bases aligning to TRBD2. Trimming cost V 1 base and J 3 bases; bases outside gene matches: 11. The CDR3 sequence is 18 residues long. Germline loops: CDR1 MDHEN, CDR2 SYDVKM. The CDR3 region is CASSLSGTKREHYNEQFF. The CDR3 nucleotides are TGTGCCAGCAGTTTATCGGGGACGAAGCGGGAGCACTACAATGAGCAGTTCTTC.

This clone has a count of ten or more. This chain connects TRBV15 to TRBJ2-1, with D maybe TRBD1 (5 bases). Trimming took 0 bases from V and 4 from J, leaving 19 bases between them. CDR3 length equals 18 residues. Germline V lookup: CDR1 LNHNV, CDR2 YYDKDF (reference sequence). CDR3 in DNA: TGTGCCACCAGCAGAGACGACGACAGTCGATCCGCTTACAATGAGCAGTTCTTC. Encoded protein: CATSRDDDSRSAYNEQFF.

The chain uses TRBV5-1 and TRBJ2-1, with TRBD1 matching over 7 bases. CDR3 length: 15 residues. Trimming at V came to 5 bases and at J to 1 base, leaving 6 bases not matched to a gene. Looked up from germline, CDR1 is SGHRS and CDR2 is YFSETQ. The CDR3 region has the DNA TGCGCCAGCAGAGAGGGGGCGGAATCCTACAATGAGCAGTTCTTC. Protein sequence: CASREGAESYNEQFF.